This T cell receptor (beta chain) was profiled in a study of blood T cell repertoires in COVID-19. Study at large: The United States, Italy and Spain were the sources of the acute and convalescent COVID-19 samples. T cells, B-cell-depleted T cells, or PBMCs provided the cDNA or gDNA that served as material.

TCRdb's table, derived via immunoSEQ multiplex PCR, lists solely in-frame clones and lacks some. The sample contains over 200,000 clones, approximately 79% of which appear only once. CDR1 and CDR2 from the germline V gene are MGHDK and SYGVNS. Between the trimmed V and J ends, which lost 4 bases and 5 bases, there was a span of 17 bases. The CDR3 covers 15 residues. The rearrangement links TRBV25-1 to TRBJ2-5; weak D call: TRBD1 (5 bases). The receptor comes from a human donor in a cohort sampled during active COVID-19. Sample: peripheral blood. CDR3 residues: CASSGRQYGVETQYF. DNA for the CDR3: TGTGCCAGCAGTGGCCGACAGTACGGAGTTGAGACCCAGTACTTC.